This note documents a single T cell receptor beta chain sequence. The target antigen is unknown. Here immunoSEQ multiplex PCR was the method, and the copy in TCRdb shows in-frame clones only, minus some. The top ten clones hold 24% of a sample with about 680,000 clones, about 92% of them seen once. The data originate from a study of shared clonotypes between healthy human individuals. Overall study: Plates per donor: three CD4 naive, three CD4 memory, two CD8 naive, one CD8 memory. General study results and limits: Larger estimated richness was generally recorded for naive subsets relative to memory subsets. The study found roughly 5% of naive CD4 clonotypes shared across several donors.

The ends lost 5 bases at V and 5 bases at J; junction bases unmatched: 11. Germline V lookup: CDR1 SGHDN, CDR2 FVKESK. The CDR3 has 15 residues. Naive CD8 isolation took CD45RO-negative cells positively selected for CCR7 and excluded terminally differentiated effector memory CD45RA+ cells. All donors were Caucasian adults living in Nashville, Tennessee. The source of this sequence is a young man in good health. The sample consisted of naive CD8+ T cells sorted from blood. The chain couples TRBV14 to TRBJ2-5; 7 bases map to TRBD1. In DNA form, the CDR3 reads TGTGCCAGCAGCACAGAGACAGGGATCTACGAGACCCAGTACTTC. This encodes CASSTETGIYETQYF.